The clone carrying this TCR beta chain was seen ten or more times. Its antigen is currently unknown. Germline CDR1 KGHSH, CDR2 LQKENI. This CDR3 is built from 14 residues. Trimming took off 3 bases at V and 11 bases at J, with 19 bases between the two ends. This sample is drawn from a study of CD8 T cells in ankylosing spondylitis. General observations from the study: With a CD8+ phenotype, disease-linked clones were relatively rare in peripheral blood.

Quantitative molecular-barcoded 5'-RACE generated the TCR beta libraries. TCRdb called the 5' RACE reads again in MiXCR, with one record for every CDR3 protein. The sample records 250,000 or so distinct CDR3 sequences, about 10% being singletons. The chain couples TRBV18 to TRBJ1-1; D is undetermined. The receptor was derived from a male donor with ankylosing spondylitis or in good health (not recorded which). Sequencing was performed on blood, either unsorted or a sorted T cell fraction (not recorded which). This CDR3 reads CASSPRTNFLTAFF. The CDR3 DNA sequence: TGTGCCAGCTCACCGAGGACGAACTTTTTAACGGCTTTCTTT. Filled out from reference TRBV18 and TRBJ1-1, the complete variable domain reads NAGVMQNPRHLVRRRGQEARLRCSPMKGHSHVYWYRQLPEEGLKFMVYLQKENIIDESGMPKERFSAEFPKEGPSILRIQQVVRGDSAAYFCASSPRTNFLTAFFGQGTRLTVV.